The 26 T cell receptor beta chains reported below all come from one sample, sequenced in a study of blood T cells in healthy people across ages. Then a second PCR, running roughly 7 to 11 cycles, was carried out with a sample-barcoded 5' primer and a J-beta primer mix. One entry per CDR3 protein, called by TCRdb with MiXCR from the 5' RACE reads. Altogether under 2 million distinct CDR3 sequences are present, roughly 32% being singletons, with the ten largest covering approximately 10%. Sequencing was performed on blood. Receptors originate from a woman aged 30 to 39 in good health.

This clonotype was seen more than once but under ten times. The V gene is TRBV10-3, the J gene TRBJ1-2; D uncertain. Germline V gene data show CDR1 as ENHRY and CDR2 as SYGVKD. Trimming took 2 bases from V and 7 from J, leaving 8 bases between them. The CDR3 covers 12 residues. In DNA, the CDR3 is TGTGCCATCAGTGAGAGGTCGAGTGGCTACACCTTC. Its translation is CAISERSSGYTF.

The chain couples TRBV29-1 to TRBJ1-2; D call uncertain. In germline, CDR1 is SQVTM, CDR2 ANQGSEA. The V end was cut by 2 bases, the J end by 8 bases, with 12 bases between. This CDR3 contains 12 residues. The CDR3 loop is CSVETSSRGYTF. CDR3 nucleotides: TGCAGCGTTGAAACCTCCAGTCGGGGCTACACCTTC.

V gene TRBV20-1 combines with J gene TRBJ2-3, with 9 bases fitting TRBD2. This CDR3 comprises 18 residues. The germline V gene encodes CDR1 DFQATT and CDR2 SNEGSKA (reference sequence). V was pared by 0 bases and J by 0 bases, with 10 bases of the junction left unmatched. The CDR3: CSARDPSGGRPSTDTQYF. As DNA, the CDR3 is TGCAGTGCTAGAGATCCGAGCGGGGGGAGGCCTAGCACAGATACGCAGTATTTT.

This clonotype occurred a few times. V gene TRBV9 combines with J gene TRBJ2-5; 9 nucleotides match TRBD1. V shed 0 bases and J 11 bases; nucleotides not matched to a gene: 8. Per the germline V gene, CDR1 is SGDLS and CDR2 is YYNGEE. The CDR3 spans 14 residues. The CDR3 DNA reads TGTGCCAGCAGCGTAGCAGGACAGGGGAGTGAGCAGTACTTC. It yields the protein CASSVAGQGSEQYF.

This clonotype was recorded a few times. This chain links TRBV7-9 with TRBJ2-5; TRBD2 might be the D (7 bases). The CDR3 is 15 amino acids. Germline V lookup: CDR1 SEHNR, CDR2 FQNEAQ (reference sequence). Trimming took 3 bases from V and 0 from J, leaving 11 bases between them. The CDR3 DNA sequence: TGTGCCAGCAGCTTTGCGGGGGCCTACCAAGAGACCCAGTACTTC. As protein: CASSFAGAYQETQYF.

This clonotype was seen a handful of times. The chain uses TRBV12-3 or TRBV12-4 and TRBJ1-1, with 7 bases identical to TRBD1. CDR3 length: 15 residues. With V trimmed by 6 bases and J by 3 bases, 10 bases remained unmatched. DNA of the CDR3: TGTGCCAGCAGCCCGGGACAGATGACCTACACTGAAGCTTTCTTT. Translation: CASSPGQMTYTEAFF.

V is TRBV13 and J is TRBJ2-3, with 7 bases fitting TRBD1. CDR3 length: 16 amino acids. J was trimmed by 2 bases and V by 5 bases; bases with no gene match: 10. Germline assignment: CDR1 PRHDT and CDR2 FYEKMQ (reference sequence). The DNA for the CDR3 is TGTGCCAGCAGCACTCGACAGGGTATGGCCACAGATACGCAGTATTTT. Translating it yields CASSTRQGMATDTQYF.

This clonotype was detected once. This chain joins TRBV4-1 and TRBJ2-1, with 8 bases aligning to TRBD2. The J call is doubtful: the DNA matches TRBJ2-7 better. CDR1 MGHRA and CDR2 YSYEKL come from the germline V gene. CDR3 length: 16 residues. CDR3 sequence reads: CASSQLRGGRYNEQYF. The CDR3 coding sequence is TGCGCCAGCAGCCAGCTACGGGGGGGGAGATACAATGAGCAGTACTTC.

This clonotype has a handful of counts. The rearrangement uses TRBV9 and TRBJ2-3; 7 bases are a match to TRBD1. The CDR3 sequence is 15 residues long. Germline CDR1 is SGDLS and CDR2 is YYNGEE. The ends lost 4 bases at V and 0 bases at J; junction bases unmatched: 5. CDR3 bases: TGTGCCAGCAGCCAAACAGGGGATAGCACAGATACGCAGTATTTT. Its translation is CASSQTGDSTDTQYF.

The CDR3 loop is CASSRGVVETQYF. The CDR3 DNA reads as TGTGCCAGCTCCCGGGGGGTAGTGGAGACCCAGTACTTC. This chain joins TRBV6-1 and TRBJ2-7; 7 positions match TRBD2. The last part of the DNA fits TRBJ2-5 better; the J call may be wrong. Germline CDR1 is MNHNS and CDR2 is SASEGT. CDR3 length equals 13 residues.

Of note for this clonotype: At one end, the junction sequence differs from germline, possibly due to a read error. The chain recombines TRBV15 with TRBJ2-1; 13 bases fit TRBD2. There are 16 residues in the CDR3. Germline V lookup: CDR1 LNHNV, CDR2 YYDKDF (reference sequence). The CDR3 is CATGRRTSGSLNEQFF. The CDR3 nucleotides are TGTGCCACCGGCAGACGGACTAGCGGGAGCCTCAATGAGCAGTTCTTC.

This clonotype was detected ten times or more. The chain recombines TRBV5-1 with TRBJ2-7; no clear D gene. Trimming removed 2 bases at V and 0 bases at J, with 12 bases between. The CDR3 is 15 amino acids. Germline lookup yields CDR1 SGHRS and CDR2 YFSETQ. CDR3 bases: TGCGCCAGCAGCTTTAATGGGGAAGACTCCTACGAGCAGTACTTC. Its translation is CASSFNGEDSYEQYF.

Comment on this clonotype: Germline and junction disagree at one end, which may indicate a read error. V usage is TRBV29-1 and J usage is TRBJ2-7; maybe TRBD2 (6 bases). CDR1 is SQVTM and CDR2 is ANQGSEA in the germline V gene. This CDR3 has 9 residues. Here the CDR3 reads CSAGGLFLF. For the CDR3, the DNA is TGCAGCGCTGGGGGACTCTTTCTCTTC.

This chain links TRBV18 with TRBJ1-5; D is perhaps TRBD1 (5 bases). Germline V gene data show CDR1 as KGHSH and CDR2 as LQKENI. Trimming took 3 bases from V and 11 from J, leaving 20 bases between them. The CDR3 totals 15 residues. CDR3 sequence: CASSPQAGDLTTQHF. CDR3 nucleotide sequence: TGTGCCAGCTCACCCCAGGCGGGGGACCTCACGACCCAGCATTTT.

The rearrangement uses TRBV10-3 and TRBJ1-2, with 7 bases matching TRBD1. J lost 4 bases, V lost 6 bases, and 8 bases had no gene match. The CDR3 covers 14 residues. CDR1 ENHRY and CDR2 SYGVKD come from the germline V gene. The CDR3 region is CAISTGAAFYGYTF. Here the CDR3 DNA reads TGTGCCATCAGCACAGGGGCGGCCTTCTATGGCTACACCTTC.

In DNA, the CDR3 is TGTGCCAGCAGCGTAGTAGGGACTACTTACACCGGGGAGCTGTTTTTT. It specifies CASSVVGTTYTGELFF. This chain uses TRBV9 with TRBJ2-2, with 7 bases fitting TRBD2. The junction had 5 bases not matched to a gene; V was cut back by 0 bases and J by 3 bases. This CDR3 has 16 residues. Germline V gene lookup returns CDR1 SGDLS and CDR2 YYNGEE.

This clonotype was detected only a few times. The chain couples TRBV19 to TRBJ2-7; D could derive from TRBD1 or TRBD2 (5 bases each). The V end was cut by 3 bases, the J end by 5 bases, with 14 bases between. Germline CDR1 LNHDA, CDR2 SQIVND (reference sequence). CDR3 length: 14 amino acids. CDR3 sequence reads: CASSIVPGSDEQYF. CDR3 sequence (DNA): TGTGCCAGTAGTATCGTTCCAGGGAGCGACGAGCAGTACTTC. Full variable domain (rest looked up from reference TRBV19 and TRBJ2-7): DGGITQSPKYLFRKEGQNVTLSCEQNLNHDAMYWYRQDPGQGLRLIYYSQIVNDFQKGDIAEGYSVSREKKESFPLTVTSAQKNPTAFYLCASSIVPGSDEQYFGPGTRLTVT.

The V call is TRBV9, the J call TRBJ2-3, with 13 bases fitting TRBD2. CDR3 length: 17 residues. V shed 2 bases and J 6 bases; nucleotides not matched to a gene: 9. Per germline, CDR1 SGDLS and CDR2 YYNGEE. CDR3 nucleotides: TGTGCCAGCAGCGTTGGGACTAGCGGGGCCCTGGGGGATACGCAGTATTTT. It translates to CASSVGTSGALGDTQYF.

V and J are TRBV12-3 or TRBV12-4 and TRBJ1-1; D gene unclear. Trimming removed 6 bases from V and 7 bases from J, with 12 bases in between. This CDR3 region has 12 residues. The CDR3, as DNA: TGTGCCAGCAGCCCCAGCCAGCATGAAGCTTTCTTT. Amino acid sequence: CASSPSQHEAFF.

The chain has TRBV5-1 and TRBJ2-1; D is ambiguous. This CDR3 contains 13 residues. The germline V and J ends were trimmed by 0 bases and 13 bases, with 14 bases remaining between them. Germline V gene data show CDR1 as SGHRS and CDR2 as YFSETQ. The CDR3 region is CASSLADLPSQFF. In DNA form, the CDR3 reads TGCGCCAGCAGCTTGGCCGATCTCCCCTCCCAGTTCTTC.

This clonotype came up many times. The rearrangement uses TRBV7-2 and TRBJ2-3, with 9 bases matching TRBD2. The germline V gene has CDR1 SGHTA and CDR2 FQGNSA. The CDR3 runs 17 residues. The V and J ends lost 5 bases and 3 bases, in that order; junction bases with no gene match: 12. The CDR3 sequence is CASSEGSGGPSTDTQYF. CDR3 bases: TGTGCCAGCAGCGAAGGTAGCGGGGGACCGAGTACAGATACGCAGTATTTT. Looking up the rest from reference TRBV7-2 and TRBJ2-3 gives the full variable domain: GAGVSQSPSNKVTEKGKDVELRCDPISGHTALYWYRQSLGQGLEFLIYFQGNSAPDKSGLPSDRFSAERTGGSVSTLTIQRTQQEDSAVYLCASSEGSGGPSTDTQYFGPGTRLTVL.

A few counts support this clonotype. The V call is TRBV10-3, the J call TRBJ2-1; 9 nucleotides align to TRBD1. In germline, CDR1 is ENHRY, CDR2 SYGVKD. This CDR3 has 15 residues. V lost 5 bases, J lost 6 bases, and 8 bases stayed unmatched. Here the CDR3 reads CAISRDRESFNEQFF. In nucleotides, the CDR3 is TGTGCCATCAGTAGGGACAGGGAATCTTTCAATGAGCAGTTCTTC.

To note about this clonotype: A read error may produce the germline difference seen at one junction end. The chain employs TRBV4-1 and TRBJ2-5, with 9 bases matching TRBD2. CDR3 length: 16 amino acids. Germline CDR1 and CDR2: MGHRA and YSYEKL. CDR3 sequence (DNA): TGCGCCCGCAGCCTCGTTAGCGGGGGAGGAAGGGAGACCCAGTACTTC. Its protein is CARSLVSGGGRETQYF.

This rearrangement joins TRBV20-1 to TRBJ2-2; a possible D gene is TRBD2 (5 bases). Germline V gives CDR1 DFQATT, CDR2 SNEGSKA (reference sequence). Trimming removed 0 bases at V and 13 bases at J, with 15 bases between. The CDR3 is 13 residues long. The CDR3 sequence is CSARDRITRGLFF. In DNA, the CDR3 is TGCAGTGCTAGAGATCGAATTACCCGGGGGCTGTTTTTT.

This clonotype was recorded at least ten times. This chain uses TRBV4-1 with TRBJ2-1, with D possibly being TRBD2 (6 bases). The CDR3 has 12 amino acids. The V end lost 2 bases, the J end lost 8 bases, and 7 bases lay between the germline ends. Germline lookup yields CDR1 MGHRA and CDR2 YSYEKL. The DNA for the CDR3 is TGCGCCAGCAGCCAAACGGGAGATGAGCAGTTCTTC. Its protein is CASSQTGDEQFF.

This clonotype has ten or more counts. The CDR3, as DNA: TGCAGTGCTGAACTACAGGGGGTACTCTATGGCTACACCTTC. Encoded protein: CSAELQGVLYGYTF. The chain employs TRBV20-1 and TRBJ1-2; 8 bases agree with TRBD1. The V and J ends lost 5 bases and 4 bases, in that order; junction bases with no gene match: 9. This CDR3 spans 14 amino acids. The V gene's germline CDR1 is DFQATT and CDR2 SNEGSKA (reference sequence).